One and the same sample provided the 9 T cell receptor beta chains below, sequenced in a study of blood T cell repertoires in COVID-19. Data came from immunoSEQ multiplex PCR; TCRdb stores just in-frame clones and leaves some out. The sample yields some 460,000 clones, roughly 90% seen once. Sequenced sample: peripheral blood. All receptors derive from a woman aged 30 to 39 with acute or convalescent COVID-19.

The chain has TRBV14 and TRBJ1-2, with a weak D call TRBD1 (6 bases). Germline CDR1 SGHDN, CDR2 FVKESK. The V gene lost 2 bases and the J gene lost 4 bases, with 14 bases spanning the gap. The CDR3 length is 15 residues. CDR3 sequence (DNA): TGTGCCAGCAGCCAATTAGACAGGTTCACCTATGGCTACACCTTC. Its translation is CASSQLDRFTYGYTF.

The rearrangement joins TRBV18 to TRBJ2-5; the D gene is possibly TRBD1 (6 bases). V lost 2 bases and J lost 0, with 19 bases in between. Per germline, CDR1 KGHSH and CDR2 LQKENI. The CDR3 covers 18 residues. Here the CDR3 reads CASSPSESRRTDQETQYF. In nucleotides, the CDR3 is TGTGCCAGCTCACCATCGGAGTCCAGGCGGACAGACCAAGAGACCCAGTACTTC.

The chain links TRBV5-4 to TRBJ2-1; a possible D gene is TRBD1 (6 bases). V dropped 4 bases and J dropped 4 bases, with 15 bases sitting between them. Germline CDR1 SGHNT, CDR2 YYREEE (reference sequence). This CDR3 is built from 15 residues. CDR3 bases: TGTGCCAGCAGCCGAGGACAGCAAGAATACAATGAGCAGTTCTTC. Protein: CASSRGQQEYNEQFF.

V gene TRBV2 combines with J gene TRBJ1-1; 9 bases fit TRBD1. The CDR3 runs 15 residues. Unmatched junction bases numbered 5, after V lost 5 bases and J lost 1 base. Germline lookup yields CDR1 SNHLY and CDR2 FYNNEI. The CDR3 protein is CASSTRDRENTEAFF. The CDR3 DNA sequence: TGTGCCAGCAGTACCCGGGACAGGGAGAACACTGAAGCTTTCTTT.

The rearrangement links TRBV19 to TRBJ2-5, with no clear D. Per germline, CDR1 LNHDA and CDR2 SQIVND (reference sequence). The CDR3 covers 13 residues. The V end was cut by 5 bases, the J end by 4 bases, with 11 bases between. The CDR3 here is CASSGDGRETQYF. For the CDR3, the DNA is TGTGCCAGTAGTGGAGATGGCCGAGAGACCCAGTACTTC.

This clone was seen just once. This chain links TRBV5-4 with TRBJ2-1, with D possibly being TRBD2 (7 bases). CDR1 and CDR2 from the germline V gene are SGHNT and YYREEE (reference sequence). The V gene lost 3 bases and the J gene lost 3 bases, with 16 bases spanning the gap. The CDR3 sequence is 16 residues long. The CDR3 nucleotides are TGTGCCAGCAGCTCCGGGGGGCTAACATTCTACAATGAGCAGTTCTTC. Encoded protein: CASSSGGLTFYNEQFF. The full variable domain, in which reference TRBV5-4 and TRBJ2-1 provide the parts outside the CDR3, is ETGVTQSPTHLIKTRGQQVTLRCSSQSGHNTVSWYQQALGQGPQFIFQYYREEENGRGNFPPRFSGLQFPNYSSELNVNALELDDSALYLCASSSGGLTFYNEQFFGPGTRLTVL.

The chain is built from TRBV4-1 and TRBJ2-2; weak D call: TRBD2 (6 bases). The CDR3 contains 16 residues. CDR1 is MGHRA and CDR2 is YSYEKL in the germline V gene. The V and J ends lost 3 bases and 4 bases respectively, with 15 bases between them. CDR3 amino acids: CASSQRLVGTTGELFF. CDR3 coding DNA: TGCGCCAGCAGCCAGCGACTAGTAGGCACCACCGGGGAGCTGTTTTTT.

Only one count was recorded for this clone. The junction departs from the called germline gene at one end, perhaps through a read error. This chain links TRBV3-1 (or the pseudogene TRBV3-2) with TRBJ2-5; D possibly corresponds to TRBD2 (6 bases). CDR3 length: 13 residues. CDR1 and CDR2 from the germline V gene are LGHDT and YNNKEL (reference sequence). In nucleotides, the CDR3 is TGTGCCGGCAGCCGGGACTTCCAAGAGACCCAGTACTTC. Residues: CAGSRDFQETQYF.

CDR3 coding DNA: TGTGCCAGCAGTGAAGCTGGACAGAACTACGGCTCTGGAAACACCATATATTTT. Translating gives CASSEAGQNYGSGNTIYF. This chain uses TRBV6-1 with TRBJ1-3, with D maybe TRBD1 (6 bases). Germline V gene sequence: CDR1 MNHNS, CDR2 SASEGT. The CDR3 loop spans 18 amino acids. Trimming took off 0 bases at V and 0 bases at J, with 15 bases between the two ends.